The source of this T cell receptor beta chain is a study of T cells in Graves' hyperthyroidism and ophthalmopathy (dated by TCRdb to the late 2010s). Study-level background: Peripheral blood was collected at initial diagnosis, before any treatment. A discovery cohort of about 95 patients, roughly 40 with Graves' ophthalmopathy and about 60 with stable Graves' hyperthyroidism, was used to find distinguishing TCR V-J signatures. Whether ophthalmopathy could be predicted prospectively was tested in an independent validation cohort made up of about 18 hyperthyroidism patients plus 17 patients who later progressed to ophthalmopathy. The roughly 94 discovery patients were randomly divided into training and test sets at a 7:3 ratio. The study also compared thyroid tissue and blood T-cell repertoires from 5 to 7 Graves' hyperthyroidism patients. After sampling, hyperthyroidism patients received methimazole starting at 30 mg daily, and ophthalmopathy patients received high-dose intravenous methylprednisolone. The paper reports TCR Vbeta CDR3 sequencing of roughly 140 peripheral blood samples: over 40 ophthalmopathy, fewer than 85 hyperthyroidism and some 17 progressor patients. Study-wide findings and limitations: In validation, the model predicted progression to ophthalmopathy a median of 6.5 months before onset, with about 64% sensitivity and 72.22% specificity. Most expanded thyroid clonotypes (frequency above 0.001) were also detected in blood, suggesting blood repertoires may reflect thyroid immune responses. A 13 V-J signature model separated ophthalmopathy from stable hyperthyroidism, with around 88% sensitivity and approximately 81% specificity in cross-validation and 80%/75% in testing. Sample size was not statistically predetermined, and investigators were not blinded to group allocation.

TCR beta CDR3 regions were amplified from RNA transcripts. The first round of RT-PCR for the TCR CDR3 was performed with the HTBI primer set and the Qiagen OneStep RT-PCR kit. Libraries were constructed in a second round of multiplex PCR, after which size selection and purification were carried out. Libraries were sequenced paired-end with 100 bp reads on an Illumina HiSeq2000. The published analysis was carried out like this. Raw data were processed with SOAPnuke, discarding reads with adapters, uncalled bases, mean Phred below 15, or no exact constant-primer or identifier match. High-quality paired reads were merged using COPE v1.2.5, and each unique nucleotide sequence was defined as a clonotype. MiTCR v1.1 was used to align the clonotypes against IMGT TRBV, TRBD and TRBJ reference segments. Analysis was restricted to V-J combinations with a frequency above 0.0001, which covered 99.2% of repertoires. The TCS score was defined as the ratio of F50 (clonal expansion) to E x V (chaos), calculated using BLOSUM62-based TCRdist between CDR3 peptides within each V-J. Welch's t-statistics and random forest reduced approximately 520 V-J features to about 12, which were used in a naive Bayes classifier (R e1071). TCRdb's own reprocessing of the public reads used fastp at Q25 and MiXCR and kept productive beta chains. Rows with one shared CDR3 protein collapse into an entry with the most common genes and DNA. TCRdb, not the original authors, processed these V and J calls. Across this sample there are a few hundred thousand distinct CDR3 sequences, with roughly 19% seen only once. 35% to 45% of the sample comes from the top ten.

This clonotype was picked up a small number of times. No cognate antigen has been identified for it. Base qualities were left out, and no much larger clone turns up one base away. Ophthalmopathy patients had moderately to severely active disease, with a Clinical Activity Score of 3 or more, a NOSPECS grade of 4 or more, and a disease duration of less than 3 months. Patients with uncontrolled infections, other autoimmune diseases, pregnancy or lactation were excluded. Diagnoses relied on clinical symptoms, serum thyroxine and TRAb, thyroid ultrasound and orbital computed tomography. PBMCs were isolated from 8 to 10 ml of fresh peripheral blood by Ficoll-Paque density gradient centrifugation. Total RNA was extracted using Trizol reagent, and RNA quality was assessed on an Agilent 2100 Bioanalyzer. Sequencing was carried out using blood. The sequence was obtained from a man aged 50-60 years with Graves' ophthalmopathy.

The DNA is as follows: TGTGCCAGCAGGCTCGATGGCTACGAGCAGTACTTC. This codes for CASRLDGYEQYF. This sequence uses TRBV4-2 and TRBJ2-7; confidence is insufficient to name the D gene. For CDR1 and CDR2, the germline V gene lists LGHNA and YNFKEQ. Taken from cysteine to phenylalanine, the CDR3 has 12 residues. The only DNA kept is the CDR3, 36 bases in frame from the first base. V is cut by 6 bases and J by 3 bases, and the space between the germline ends is 9 bases.